This T cell receptor (beta chain) is drawn from a study of blood T cell repertoires in COVID-19. Trimming cost V 6 bases and J 13 bases, with 13 bases left between them. Germline V lookup: CDR1 LNHDA, CDR2 SQIVND (reference sequence). The CDR3 is 12 residues long. Libraries were prepared by immunoSEQ multiplex PCR; TCRdb keeps only in-frame clonotypes and omits some of them. Among around 280,000 clones listed, around 92% were seen once. The sequencing sample was made of peripheral blood. The source is a woman aged 25-40 years with COVID-19, enrolled during active disease. This sequence joins TRBV19 and TRBJ1-6; no clear D gene. This CDR3 is CASSQAGSPLHF. In DNA form, the CDR3 reads TGTGCCAGTAGCCAGGCAGGATCGCCCCTCCACTTT.